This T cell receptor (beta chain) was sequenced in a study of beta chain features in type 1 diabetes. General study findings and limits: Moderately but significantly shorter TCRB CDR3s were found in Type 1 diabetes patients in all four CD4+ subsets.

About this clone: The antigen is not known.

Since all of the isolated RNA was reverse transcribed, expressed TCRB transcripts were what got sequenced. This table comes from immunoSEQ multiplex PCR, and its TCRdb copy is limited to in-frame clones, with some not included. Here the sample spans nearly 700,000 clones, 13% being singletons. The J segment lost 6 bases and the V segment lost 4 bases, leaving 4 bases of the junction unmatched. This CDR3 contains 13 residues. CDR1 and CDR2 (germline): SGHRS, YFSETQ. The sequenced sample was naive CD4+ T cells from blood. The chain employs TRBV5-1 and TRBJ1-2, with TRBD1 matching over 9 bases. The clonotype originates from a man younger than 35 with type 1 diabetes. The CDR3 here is CASSEDRGDGYTF. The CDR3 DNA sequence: TGCGCCAGCAGCGAGGACAGGGGAGATGGCTACACCTTC.